The present TCR beta chain was sequenced within a study of OX40 agonist ivuxolimab in advanced cancers. Across the study: The diagnoses of dose-escalation patients were hepatocellular carcinoma, melanoma, renal cell or head and neck cancer.

Turning to this clone: Its antigen is unidentified.

TCRdb keeps only in-frame clones here, not all; method: immunoSEQ multiplex PCR. The sample carries 85,000 or so clones, 70% to 90% recorded once. Broader study findings: On average, CD8+ T cells had more expanded clones than CD4+.

Trimming left V 0 bases short and J 7 bases short, with 13 bases between. Germline loops: CDR1 MNHNS, CDR2 SASEGT. The CDR3 length is 15 residues. The chain has TRBV6-1 and TRBJ1-5; tentative D call: TRBD1 (5 bases). The clonotype originates from an adult with an advanced solid tumor such as melanoma, head and neck, liver or kidney cancer. Sequenced material: CD4+ or CD8+ T cells sorted from blood, taken in a trial of the OX40 agonist ivuxolimab. The CDR3 DNA reads TGTGCCAGCAGTGAAGCACAGGTAACAAAGCAGCCCCAGCATTTT. Translating it yields CASSEAQVTKQPQHF.